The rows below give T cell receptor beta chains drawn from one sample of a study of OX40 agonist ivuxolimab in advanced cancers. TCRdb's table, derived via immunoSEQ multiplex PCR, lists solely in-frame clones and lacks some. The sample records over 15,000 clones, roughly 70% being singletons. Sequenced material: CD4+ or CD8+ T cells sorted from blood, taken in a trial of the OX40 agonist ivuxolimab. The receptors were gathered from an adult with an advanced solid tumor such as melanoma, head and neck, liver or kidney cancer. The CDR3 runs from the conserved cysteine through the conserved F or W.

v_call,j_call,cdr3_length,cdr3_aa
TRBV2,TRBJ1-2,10,CASRGYGYTF
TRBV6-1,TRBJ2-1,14,CASSLSGWTNEQFF
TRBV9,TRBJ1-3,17,CASSVPTDGHSGNTIYF
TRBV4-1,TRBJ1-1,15,CASSHLQGADTEAFF
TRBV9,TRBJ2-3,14,CASGRGQSTDTQYF
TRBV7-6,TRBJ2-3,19,CASSLAAGLAGGSPDTQYF
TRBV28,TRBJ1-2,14,CASRPPGIRYGYTF
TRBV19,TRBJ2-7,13,CASRDRSSYEQYF
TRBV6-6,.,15,CASSYLGDYTYEQYF
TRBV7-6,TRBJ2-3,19,CASSFLSGLEPGSTDTQYF
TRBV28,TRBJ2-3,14,CASSFSTRADTQYF
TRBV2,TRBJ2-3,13,CASGTMSTDTQYF
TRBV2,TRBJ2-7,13,CASSDLYSYEQYF
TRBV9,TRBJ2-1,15,CASSVTGGAVNEQFF
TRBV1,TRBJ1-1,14,CTSSPGTENTEAFF
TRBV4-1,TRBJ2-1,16,CASSPSGSGTYNEQFF
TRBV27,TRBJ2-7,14,CASSLRQGRHEQYF
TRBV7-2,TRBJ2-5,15,CASSWLAGSLETQYF
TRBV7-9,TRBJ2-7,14,CASSLAGTAYEQYF
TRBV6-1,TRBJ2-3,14,CASRDREHTDTQYF
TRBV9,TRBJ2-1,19,CASSPRNGRDRGSYNEQFF
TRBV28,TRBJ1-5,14,CASSFPLGYQPQHF
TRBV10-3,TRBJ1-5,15,CAISESEGLGQPQHF
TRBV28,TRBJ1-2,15,CASSAPGQGRGSYTF
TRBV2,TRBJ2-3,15,CAFIERTTSTDTQYF